The present T cell receptor beta chain was sequenced within a study of blood T cell repertoires in COVID-19. Study at large: From T cells, B-cell-depleted T cells, or PBMCs came the material, which was cDNA or gDNA.

TCRdb keeps only in-frame clones here, not all; method: immunoSEQ multiplex PCR. The sample carries 250,000 to 400,000 clones, around 88% recorded once. V dropped 5 bases and J dropped 2 bases, with 12 bases sitting between them. The CDR3 contains 14 residues. From germline, CDR1 is SGHTA and CDR2 FQGNSA. The Seattle patients, enrolled during active infection, were followed longitudinally. The specimen was peripheral blood. The rearrangement joins TRBV7-2 to TRBJ1-2, with D possibly matching TRBD1 (6 bases). This TCR derives from a woman aged 30 to 39 with COVID-19, enrolled during active disease. The CDR3, as DNA: TGTGCCAGCAGCCCACAGGGAGGGAACTATGGCTACACCTTC. Protein product: CASSPQGGNYGYTF. Variable domain in full (rest from reference TRBV7-2 and TRBJ1-2): GAGVSQSPSNKVTEKGKDVELRCDPISGHTALYWYRQSLGQGLEFLIYFQGNSAPDKSGLPSDRFSAERTGGSVSTLTIQRTQQEDSAVYLCASSPQGGNYGYTFGSGTRLTVV.